This T cell receptor (beta chain) was sequenced for a study of post-analysis software for immune sequencing data. General observations from the study: Four to six TRBV segments were more frequent in patients than controls; TRBV5-6, TRBV5-1 and TRBV20-1 belonged to this group.

Per the germline V gene, CDR1 is WNHNN and CDR2 is SYGVQD (reference sequence). This CDR3 contains 15 residues. V was shortened by 5 bases and J by 3 bases, with 15 bases between the two germline ends. Prepared libraries of TCR beta cDNA carried unique molecular identifiers. TCRdb used MiXCR to reprocess the PCR reads, holding one entry per CDR3 protein. The table lists hundreds of thousands of distinct CDR3 sequences, about 60% of them singletons. About this clonotype: Its target is unknown.

The TCR was taken from a girl aged 2 to 10 with multiple sclerosis. The gene calls are TRBV10-1 and TRBJ2-3; D unresolved. Material for sequencing was blood. The CDR3 reads CASSLDGRLTDTQYF. The CDR3 DNA reads as TGCGCCAGCAGTCTGGACGGACGTCTGACAGATACGCAGTATTTT.